The entry below describes one T cell receptor beta chain. The target antigen is unknown. The sample is drawn from a study of glioma-infiltrating T cells after dendritic cell vaccination. Study information: Dendritic cell vaccine was injected intradermally three times, biweekly.

This table comes from immunoSEQ multiplex PCR, and its TCRdb copy is limited to in-frame clones, with some not included. The sample includes 65,000 to 80,000 clones, around 87% seen only once; the top ten take 2% to 2.5%. Whole-study results and caveats: Higher pretreatment TIL content predicted longer progression-free time and survival.

The time point denotes: after dendritic cell vaccination, including at tumor progression/relapse. None of the glioblastoma patients had an isocitrate dehydrogenase mutation. Blood PBMC samples: pre-vaccination, two weeks post third vaccination, and at tumor progression. Germline CDR1 SGHTA, CDR2 FQGNSA. J lost 6 bases, V lost 5 bases, and 7 bases had no gene match. The CDR3 covers 15 residues. This chain links TRBV7-2 with TRBJ1-5, with 10 bases fitting TRBD1. Sequencing was performed on blood, taken after dendritic cell vaccination. This clonotype was obtained from a human donor with glioblastoma. The CDR3 spells CASSPQGQGIQPQHF. CDR3 DNA sequence: TGTGCCAGCAGCCCCCAGGGACAGGGGATTCAGCCCCAGCATTTT.